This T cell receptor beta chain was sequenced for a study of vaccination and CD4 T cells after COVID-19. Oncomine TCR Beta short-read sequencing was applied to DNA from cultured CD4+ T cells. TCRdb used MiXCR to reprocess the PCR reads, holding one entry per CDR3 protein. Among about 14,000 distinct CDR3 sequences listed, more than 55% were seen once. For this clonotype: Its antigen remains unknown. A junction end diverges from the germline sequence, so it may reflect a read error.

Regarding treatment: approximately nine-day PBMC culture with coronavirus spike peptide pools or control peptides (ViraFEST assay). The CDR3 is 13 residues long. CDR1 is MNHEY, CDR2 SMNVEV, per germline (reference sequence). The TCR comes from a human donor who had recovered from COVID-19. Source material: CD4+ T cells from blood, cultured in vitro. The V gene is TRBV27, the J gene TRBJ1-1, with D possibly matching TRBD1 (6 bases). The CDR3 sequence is CAGSFGLGQEAFF. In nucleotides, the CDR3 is TGTGCCGGCAGTTTTGGTTTAGGACAGGAAGCTTTCTTT.